The 21 T cell receptor beta chains below were found in one sample sequenced in a study of Graves' ophthalmopathy and Graves' hyperthyroidism. Transcripts of RNA were the source for amplifying TCR beta CDR3 regions. An initial RT-PCR round employing HTBI primers preceded a second-round multiplex PCR. TCRdb passed the multiplex PCR reads through MiXCR, listing each CDR3 protein once. Of just over 400,000 distinct CDR3 sequences in the sample, more than 20% were seen once. The sequencing input was peripheral blood. These receptors originate from a woman aged 18-29 years with stable Graves' hyperthyroidism.

On this clonotype: Given the absence of the conserved phenylalanine or tryptophan at the CDR3 end, a read error is likely. CDR3 protein: CATSRQVRKTEAFL. The CDR3 nucleotides are TGTGCCACCAGCCGACAGGTCAGGAAGACTGAAGCTTTCTTG. The genes are TRBV15 and TRBJ1-1; a possible D gene is TRBD1 (6 bases). The CDR3 runs 14 residues. Looked up from germline, CDR1 is LNHNV and CDR2 is YYDKDF (reference sequence). V was trimmed by 5 bases and J by 5 bases, leaving 15 bases between them.

In its sample, this clonotype was seen many times. The chain is built from TRBV7-8 and TRBJ1-1; D is unresolved. V dropped 2 bases and J dropped 5 bases, with 6 bases sitting between them. The CDR3 runs to 12 residues. Per the germline V gene, CDR1 is SGHVS and CDR2 is FQNEAQ. In DNA form, the CDR3 reads TGTGCCAGCAGCTTACGGACGACTGAAGCTTTCTTT. Translation: CASSLRTTEAFF.

The genes are TRBV6-2 or TRBV6-3 and TRBJ2-3; a weak D match, TRBD2 (7 bases). The CDR3 totals 14 residues. Looked up from germline, CDR1 is MNHEY and CDR2 is SVGEGT. The ends were cut back, 6 bases at V and 8 bases at J, with 18 bases in the middle. In DNA, the CDR3 is TGTGCCAGCAGCCCGCCCGGGGGGCTTGGTACGCAGTATTTT. It yields the protein CASSPPGGLGTQYF.

This clonotype appeared many times. The chain couples TRBV7-8 to TRBJ1-2; D may be TRBD1 (5 bases). This CDR3 is 16 amino acids long. Germline CDR1 SGHVS, CDR2 FQNEAQ. The germline V and J ends were trimmed by 7 bases and 1 base, with 19 bases remaining between them. The CDR3 sequence: CASTPGRANINYGYTF. DNA for the CDR3: TGTGCCAGCACCCCGGGCAGGGCTAACATTAACTATGGCTACACCTTC.

As concerns this clonotype: A much larger clonotype is one base distant, so this may be a read error. The rearrangement joins TRBV19 to TRBJ2-7; maybe TRBD1 (5 bases). There are 16 residues in the CDR3. The germline V gene encodes CDR1 LNHDA and CDR2 SQIVND (reference sequence). As DNA, the CDR3 is TGTGCCAGTATTATAGATCAGGGCGGAGACGTCTACGAGCAGTACTTC. Translation gives CASIIDQGGDVYEQYF. The complete variable domain, with remaining parts taken from reference TRBV19 and TRBJ2-7, reads DGGITQSPKYLFRKEGQNVTLSCEQNLNHDAMYWYRQDPGQGLRLIYYSQIVNDFQKGDIAEGYSVSREKKESFPLTVTSAQKNPTAFYLCASIIDQGGDVYEQYFGPGTRLTVT.

This clonotype appeared many times. This chain uses TRBV7-3 with TRBJ1-6; D remains ambiguous. The germline gives CDR1 SGHTA, CDR2 FQGTGA. The CDR3 is made up of 14 amino acids. With 2 bases removed from V and 6 bases from J, the gap between germline ends came to 8 bases. The CDR3 loop reads CASSLGTANSPLHF. In DNA form, the CDR3 reads TGTGCCAGCAGCTTAGGTACAGCTAATTCACCCCTCCACTTT.

This clonotype has ten or more counts. The CDR3: CASSLADSYYEQYF. In DNA, the CDR3 is TGTGCCAGCAGCTTAGCCGACAGTTACTACGAGCAGTACTTC. The V and J genes are TRBV11-2 and TRBJ2-7; tentative D call: TRBD1 (5 bases). The CDR3 runs 14 residues. V was trimmed by 1 base and J by 3 bases, leaving 10 bases between them. Germline values: CDR1 SGHAT, CDR2 FQNNGV. The full variable domain, completed using reference TRBV11-2 and TRBJ2-7, is EAGVAQSPRYKIIEKRQSVAFWCNPISGHATLYWYQQILGQGPKLLIQFQNNGVVDDSQLPKDRFSAERLKGVDSTLKIQPAKLEDSAVYLCASSLADSYYEQYFGPGTRLTVT.

V is TRBV28 and J is TRBJ2-7; tentatively, D is TRBD1 or TRBD2 (5 bases each). Trimming removed 4 bases at V and 7 bases at J, with 8 bases between. The germline V gene has CDR1 MDHEN and CDR2 SYDVKM. The CDR3 covers 11 residues. The chain's CDR3 is CASSWGWEQYF. CDR3 coding DNA: TGTGCCAGCAGTTGGGGGTGGGAGCAGTACTTC.

The chain employs TRBV10-3 and TRBJ1-1; D ambiguous. This CDR3 is built from 15 residues. Germline V CDR1 and CDR2: ENHRY, SYGVKD. V shed 3 bases and J shed 0 bases, with 11 bases lying between them. The CDR3: CAISERERMNTEAFF. The CDR3 coding sequence is TGTGCCATCAGTGAAAGGGAACGGATGAACACTGAAGCTTTCTTT.

Many counts were recorded for this clonotype. The gene calls are TRBV29-1 and TRBJ1-2; the D is unclear. V gave up 4 bases and J gave up 3 bases, with 9 bases separating them. Looked up from germline, CDR1 is SQVTM and CDR2 is ANQGSEA. The CDR3 has 12 residues. The CDR3 DNA sequence: TGCAGCGTTGGACGGACGGACTATGGCTACACCTTC. It is translated as CSVGRTDYGYTF.

The CDR3 DNA follows: TGTGCCAGCAAAGACCTCCTAAGCGGCTACACCTTC. Translated: CASKDLLSGYTF. The rearrangement uses TRBV2 and TRBJ1-2; D is undetermined. The V and J ends lost 7 bases and 8 bases respectively, with 14 bases between them. Germline V gene sequence: CDR1 SNHLY, CDR2 FYNNEI. This CDR3 has 12 amino acids.

This sequence joins TRBV20-1 and TRBJ1-1; the D gene is possibly TRBD1 (6 bases). Germline values: CDR1 DFQATT, CDR2 SNEGSKA (reference sequence). The CDR3 extends over 14 amino acids. Trimming removed 3 bases at V and 6 bases at J, with 17 bases between. The chain's CDR3 is CSASELRGTAEAFF. In nucleotides, the CDR3 is TGCAGTGCTAGCGAACTAAGGGGGACCGCTGAAGCTTTCTTT.

This clonotype was counted at least ten times. The chain combines TRBV28 with TRBJ2-4, with a possible D match to TRBD1 (5 bases). This CDR3 has 14 residues. Germline V lookup: CDR1 MDHEN, CDR2 SYDVKM. Trimming pared 8 bases from V and 6 bases from J, leaving 17 bases between. This CDR3 reads CASHSAGSTNIQYF. The CDR3 bases are TGTGCCAGCCACTCGGCAGGGTCTACAAACATTCAGTACTTC.

At least ten counts were recorded for this clonotype. The chain combines TRBV7-6 with TRBJ2-7, with D maybe TRBD2 (7 bases). Trimming left V 0 bases short and J 2 bases short, with 11 bases between. This CDR3 is 15 amino acids long. Germline-derived CDR1 and CDR2 are SGHVS and FNYEAQ. The chain's CDR3 is CASSLAGGGPYEQYF. CDR3 nucleotides: TGTGCCAGCAGCTTAGCAGGGGGAGGGCCCTACGAGCAGTACTTC.

In its sample, this clonotype was seen many times. V is TRBV6-6 and J is TRBJ2-5; the match to TRBD1 covers 8 bases. Germline CDR1 reads MNHNY; CDR2 reads SVGAGI (reference sequence). The V segment lost 10 bases and the J segment 4 bases; nucleotides outside the gene matches: 17. The CDR3 consists of 16 residues. DNA of the CDR3: TGTGCCACCACGAGGAGAACGACAGGGGCGAGAGAGACCCAGTACTTC. Amino acid sequence: CATTRRTTGARETQYF.

This chain uses TRBV27 with TRBJ1-6; the match to TRBD1 covers 8 bases. This CDR3 region has 17 residues. Germline V lookup: CDR1 MNHEY, CDR2 SMNVEV (reference sequence). V gave up 6 bases and J gave up 8 bases; unmatched junction bases: 15. The CDR3 DNA sequence: TGTGCCAGCAGGCTAAGGGGAGGACAGGGTTTTTATTCACCCCTCCACTTT. It specifies CASRLRGGQGFYSPLHF.

This chain joins TRBV6-1 and TRBJ2-6; no reliable D call. With 5 bases removed from V and 1 base from J, the gap between germline ends came to 9 bases. The CDR3 is 15 amino acids. The germline V gene encodes CDR1 MNHNS and CDR2 SASEGT. In DNA form, the CDR3 reads TGTGCCAGCAGTAGGACCGAGTCTGGGGCCAACGTCCTGACTTTC. This sequence encodes CASSRTESGANVLTF.

A few counts support this clonotype. Written as DNA, the CDR3 is TGTGCCTGGAGTAAAGGACAGGGACCCGGCTACACCTTC. Encoded protein: CAWSKGQGPGYTF. V usage is TRBV30 and J usage is TRBJ1-2; 8 bases match TRBD1. Germline CDR1 is GTSNPN and CDR2 is SVGIG (reference sequence). The CDR3 is 13 residues long. J was trimmed by 8 bases and V by 2 bases; bases with no gene match: 7.

The sample holds many counts of this clonotype. The V gene is TRBV20-1, the J gene TRBJ2-7; D is possibly TRBD2 (6 bases). CDR1 DFQATT and CDR2 SNEGSKA come from the germline V gene (reference sequence). The CDR3 contains 13 residues. The ends were cut back, 2 bases at V and 0 bases at J, with 8 bases in the middle. The CDR3 DNA sequence: TGCAGTGCTAGACTAGCGAGCTCCTACGAGCAGTACTTC. Translation gives CSARLASSYEQYF.

This clonotype appeared once. The gene calls are TRBV11-1 and TRBJ2-7, with 7 bases matching TRBD1. CDR3 length: 16 residues. V shed 5 bases, J shed 3 bases, and the junction held 13 bases outside the gene matches. Germline CDR1 SGHAT, CDR2 FQDESV (reference sequence). The CDR3 DNA is TGTGCCAGCAGCATATGGGGCGACAGGGAAAGCTACGAGCAGTACTTC. Translation: CASSIWGDRESYEQYF.

In this sample, this clonotype turned up many times. The V gene is TRBV20-1, the J gene TRBJ2-5, with D perhaps matching TRBD1 (6 bases). The CDR3 is 16 residues long. V was trimmed by 1 base and J by 0 bases, leaving 15 bases between them. The germline V gene encodes CDR1 DFQATT and CDR2 SNEGSKA (reference sequence). Written as DNA, the CDR3 is TGCAGTGCTAGAGGACAACGGCCAGGGGACCAAGAGACCCAGTACTTC. This sequence encodes CSARGQRPGDQETQYF.